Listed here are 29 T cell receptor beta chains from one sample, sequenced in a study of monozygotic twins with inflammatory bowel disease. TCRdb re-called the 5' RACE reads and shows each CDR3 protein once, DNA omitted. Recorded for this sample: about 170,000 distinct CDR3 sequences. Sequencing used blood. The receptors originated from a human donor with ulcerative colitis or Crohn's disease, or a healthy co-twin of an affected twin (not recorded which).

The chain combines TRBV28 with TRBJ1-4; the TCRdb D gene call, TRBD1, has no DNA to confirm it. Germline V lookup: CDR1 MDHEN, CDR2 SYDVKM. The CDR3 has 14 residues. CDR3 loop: CASSHDQGFEKLFF.

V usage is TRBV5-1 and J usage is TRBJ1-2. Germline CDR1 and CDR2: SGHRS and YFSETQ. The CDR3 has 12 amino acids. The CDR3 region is CASSLESEGYTF.

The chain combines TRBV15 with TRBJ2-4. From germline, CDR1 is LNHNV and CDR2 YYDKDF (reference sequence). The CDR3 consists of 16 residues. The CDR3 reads CATSRAGLLAKNIQYF.

CDR3 sequence: CASSRRDTGELFF. The chain employs TRBV27 and TRBJ2-2. The CDR3 is made up of 13 amino acids. CDR1 and CDR2 from the germline V gene are MNHEY and SMNVEV (reference sequence).

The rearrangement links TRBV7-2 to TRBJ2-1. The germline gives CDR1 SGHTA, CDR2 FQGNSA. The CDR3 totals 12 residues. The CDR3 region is CASSLDYNEQFF.

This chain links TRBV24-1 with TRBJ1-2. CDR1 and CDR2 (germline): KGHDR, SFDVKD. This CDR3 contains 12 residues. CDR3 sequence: CATSDYHQGYTF.

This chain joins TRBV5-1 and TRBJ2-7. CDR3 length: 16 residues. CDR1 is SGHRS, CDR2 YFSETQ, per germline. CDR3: CASSLAASGSPYEQYF.

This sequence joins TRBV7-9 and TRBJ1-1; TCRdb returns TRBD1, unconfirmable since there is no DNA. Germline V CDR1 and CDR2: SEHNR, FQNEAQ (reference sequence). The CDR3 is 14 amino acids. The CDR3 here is CASSLQAGYTEAFF.

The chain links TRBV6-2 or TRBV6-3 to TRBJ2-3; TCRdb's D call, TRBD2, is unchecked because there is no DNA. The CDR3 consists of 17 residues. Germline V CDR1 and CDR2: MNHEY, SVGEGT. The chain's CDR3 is CASSYNTLSARTDTQYF.

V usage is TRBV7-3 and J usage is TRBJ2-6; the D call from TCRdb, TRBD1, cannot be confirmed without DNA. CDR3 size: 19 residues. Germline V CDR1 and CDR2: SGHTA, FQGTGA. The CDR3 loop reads CASSYLGELGQTGANVLTF.

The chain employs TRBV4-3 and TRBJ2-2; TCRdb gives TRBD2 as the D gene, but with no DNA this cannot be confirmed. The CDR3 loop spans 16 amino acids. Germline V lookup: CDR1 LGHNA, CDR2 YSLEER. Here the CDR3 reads CASSQVPGLSGGVLFF.

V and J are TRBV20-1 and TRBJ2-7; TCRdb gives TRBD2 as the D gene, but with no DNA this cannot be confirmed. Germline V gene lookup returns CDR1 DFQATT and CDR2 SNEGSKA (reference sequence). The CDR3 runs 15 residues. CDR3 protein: CSANPMLAGNYEQYF.

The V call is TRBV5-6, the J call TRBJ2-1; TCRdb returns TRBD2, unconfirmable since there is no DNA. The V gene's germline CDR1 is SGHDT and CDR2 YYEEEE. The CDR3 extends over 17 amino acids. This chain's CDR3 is CASSSPTLAGGLNEQFF.

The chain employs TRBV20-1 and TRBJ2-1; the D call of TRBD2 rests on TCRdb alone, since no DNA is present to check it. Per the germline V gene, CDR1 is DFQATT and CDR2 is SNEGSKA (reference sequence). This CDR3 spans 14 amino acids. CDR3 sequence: CSARLAGGPHEQFF.

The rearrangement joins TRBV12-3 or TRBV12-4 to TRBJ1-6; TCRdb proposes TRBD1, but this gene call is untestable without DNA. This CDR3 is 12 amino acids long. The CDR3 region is CASSDRNSPLHF.

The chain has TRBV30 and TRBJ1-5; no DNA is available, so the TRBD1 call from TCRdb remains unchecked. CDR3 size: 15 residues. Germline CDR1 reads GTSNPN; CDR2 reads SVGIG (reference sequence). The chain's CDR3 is CAWSVVGDSNQPQHF.

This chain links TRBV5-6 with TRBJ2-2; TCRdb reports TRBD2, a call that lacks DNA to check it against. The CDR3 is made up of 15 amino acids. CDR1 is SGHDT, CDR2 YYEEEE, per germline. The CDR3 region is CASSLVLAGTGELFF.

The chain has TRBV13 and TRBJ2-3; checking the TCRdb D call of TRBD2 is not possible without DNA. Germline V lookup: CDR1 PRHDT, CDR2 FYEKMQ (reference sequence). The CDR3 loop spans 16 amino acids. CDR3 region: CASSYDAGGRPDTQYF.

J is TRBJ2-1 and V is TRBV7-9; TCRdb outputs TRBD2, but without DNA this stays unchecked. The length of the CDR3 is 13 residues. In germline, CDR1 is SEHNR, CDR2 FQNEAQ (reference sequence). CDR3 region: CATGLAGYNEQFF.

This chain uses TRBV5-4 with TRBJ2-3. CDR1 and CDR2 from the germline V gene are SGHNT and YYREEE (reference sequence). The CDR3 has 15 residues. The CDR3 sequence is CASSSLSWFSDTQYF.

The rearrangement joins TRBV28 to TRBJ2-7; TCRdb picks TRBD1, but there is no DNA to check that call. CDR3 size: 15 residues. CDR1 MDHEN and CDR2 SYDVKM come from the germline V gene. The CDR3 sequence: CASSFISKGTYEQYF.

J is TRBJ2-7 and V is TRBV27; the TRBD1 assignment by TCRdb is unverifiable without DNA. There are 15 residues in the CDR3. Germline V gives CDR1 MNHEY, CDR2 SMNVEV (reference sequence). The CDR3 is CASRFTGSLSYEQYF.

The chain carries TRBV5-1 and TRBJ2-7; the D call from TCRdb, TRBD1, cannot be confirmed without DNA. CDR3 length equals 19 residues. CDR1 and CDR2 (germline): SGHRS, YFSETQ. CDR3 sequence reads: CASSLARHQTGTGSYEQYF.

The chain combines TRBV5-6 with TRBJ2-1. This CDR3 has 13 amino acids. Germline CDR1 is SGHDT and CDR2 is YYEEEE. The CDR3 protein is CASSLAGDSEQFF.

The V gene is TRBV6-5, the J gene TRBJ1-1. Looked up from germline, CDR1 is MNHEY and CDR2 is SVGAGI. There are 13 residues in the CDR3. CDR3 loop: CASSHKRNTEAFF.

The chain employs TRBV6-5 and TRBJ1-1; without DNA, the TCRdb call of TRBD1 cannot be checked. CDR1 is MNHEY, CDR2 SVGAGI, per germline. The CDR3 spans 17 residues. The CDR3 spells CASSYSLLGLLNTEAFF.

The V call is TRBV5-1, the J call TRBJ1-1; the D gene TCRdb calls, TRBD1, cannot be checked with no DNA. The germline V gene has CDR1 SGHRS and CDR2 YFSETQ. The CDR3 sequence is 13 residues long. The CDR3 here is CASSSGINTEAFF.

CDR3 amino acids: CASSQDRSRGSVTQYF. The rearrangement uses TRBV4-3 and TRBJ2-5. CDR3 length: 16 amino acids. The germline CDR1 and CDR2 sequences are LGHNA and YSLEER.

CDR3 sequence reads: CASSLQERYGYTF. The chain employs TRBV7-8 and TRBJ1-2. The germline V gene encodes CDR1 SGHVS and CDR2 FQNEAQ. This CDR3 contains 13 residues.